The entry that follows covers one TCR beta chain sequence. Its antigen is not identified. Clinical symptoms, serum thyroxine and TRAb, thyroid ultrasound and orbital computed tomography were used for the diagnoses. The CDR3 contains 10 residues. V shed 10 bases and J shed 6 bases, with 10 bases lying between them. The germline V gene has CDR1 ENHRY and CDR2 SYGVKD. Amplified regions were TCR beta CDR3 sequences from RNA transcripts. RT-PCR in the first round (using the HTBI primer set) targeted the TCR CDR3. TCRdb used MiXCR to reprocess the multiplex PCR reads, holding one entry per CDR3 protein. The data contain around 490,000 distinct CDR3 sequences, 15% to 20% of them singletons. The sample is drawn from a study of T cells in Graves' hyperthyroidism and ophthalmopathy. Study-level information: Peripheral blood draws took place at initial diagnosis, ahead of any treatment. Study observations and caveats: Most thyroid clonotypes with frequency above 0.001 were detected in blood.

The specimen was blood. This TCR was recovered from a man aged 40-55 years with Graves' ophthalmopathy. The rearrangement links TRBV10-3 to TRBJ2-7; no clear D. CDR3 sequence (DNA): TGTGCCACCCGACTGTCCGAGCAGTACTTC. Translation gives CATRLSEQYF.